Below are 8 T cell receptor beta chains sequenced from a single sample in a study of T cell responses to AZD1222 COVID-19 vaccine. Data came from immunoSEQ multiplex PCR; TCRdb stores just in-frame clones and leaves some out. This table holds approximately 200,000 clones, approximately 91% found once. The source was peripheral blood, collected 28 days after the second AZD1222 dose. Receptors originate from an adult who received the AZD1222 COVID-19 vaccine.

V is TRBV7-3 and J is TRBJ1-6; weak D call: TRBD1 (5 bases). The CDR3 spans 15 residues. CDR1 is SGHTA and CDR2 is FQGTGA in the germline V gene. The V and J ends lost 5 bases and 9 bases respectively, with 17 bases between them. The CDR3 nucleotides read TGTGCCAGCAGCCAAGTGGGACCAGGACTTTCACCCCTCCACTTT. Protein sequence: CASSQVGPGLSPLHF.

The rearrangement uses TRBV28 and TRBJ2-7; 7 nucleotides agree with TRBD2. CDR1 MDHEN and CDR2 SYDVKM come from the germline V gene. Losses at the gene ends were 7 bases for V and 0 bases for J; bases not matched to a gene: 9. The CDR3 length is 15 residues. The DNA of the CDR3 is TGTGCCAGCAAATCACGACTAGCCCCCTCCTACGAGCAGTACTTC. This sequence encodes CASKSRLAPSYEQYF.

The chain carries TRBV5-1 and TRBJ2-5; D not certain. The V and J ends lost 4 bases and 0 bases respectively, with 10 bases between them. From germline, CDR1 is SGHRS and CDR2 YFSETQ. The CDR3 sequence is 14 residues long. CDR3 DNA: TGCGCCAGCAGCCAAGACTTAAACCAAGAGACCCAGTACTTC. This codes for CASSQDLNQETQYF.

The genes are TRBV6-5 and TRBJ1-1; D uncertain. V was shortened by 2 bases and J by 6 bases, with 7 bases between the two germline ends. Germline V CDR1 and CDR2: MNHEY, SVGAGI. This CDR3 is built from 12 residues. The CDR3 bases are TGTGCCAGCAGTTACCGACCCCCTGAAGCTTTCTTT. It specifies CASSYRPPEAFF.

In DNA, the CDR3 is TGTGCCAGCTCACCACCGGAACCTGACAGGGACGGGAGTTACAATGAGCAGTTCTTC. It translates to CASSPPEPDRDGSYNEQFF. V gene TRBV18 combines with J gene TRBJ2-1, with D perhaps TRBD1 (7 bases). The V end was cut by 0 bases, the J end by 4 bases, with 22 bases between. This CDR3 has 19 amino acids. Germline CDR1 is KGHSH and CDR2 is LQKENI.

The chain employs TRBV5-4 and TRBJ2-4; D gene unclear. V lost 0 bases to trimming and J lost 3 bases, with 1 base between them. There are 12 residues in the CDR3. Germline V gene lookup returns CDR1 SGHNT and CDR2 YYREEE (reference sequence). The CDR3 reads CASSLGKNIQYF. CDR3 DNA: TGTGCCAGCAGCTTGGGCAAAAACATTCAGTACTTC.

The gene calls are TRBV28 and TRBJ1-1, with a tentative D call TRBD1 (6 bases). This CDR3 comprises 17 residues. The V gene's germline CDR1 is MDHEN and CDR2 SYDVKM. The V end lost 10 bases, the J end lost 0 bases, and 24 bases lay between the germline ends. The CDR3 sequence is CATPSPLSTGMNTEAFF. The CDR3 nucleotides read TGTGCCACCCCGTCCCCCCTATCGACAGGAATGAACACTGAAGCTTTCTTT. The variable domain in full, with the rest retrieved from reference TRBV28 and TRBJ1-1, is DVKVTQSSRYLVKRTGEKVFLECVQDMDHENMFWYRQDPGLGLRLIYFSYDVKMKEKGDIPEGYSVSREKKERFSLILESASTNQTSMYLCATPSPLSTGMNTEAFFGQGTRLTVV.

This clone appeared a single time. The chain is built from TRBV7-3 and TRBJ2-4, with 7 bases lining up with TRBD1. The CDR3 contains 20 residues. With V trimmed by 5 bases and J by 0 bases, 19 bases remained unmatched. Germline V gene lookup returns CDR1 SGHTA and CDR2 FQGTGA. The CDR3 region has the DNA TGTGCCAGCAGCCCTAAACCGGGACAGTATAAGGAGTTAGCCAAAAACATTCAGTACTTC. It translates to CASSPKPGQYKELAKNIQYF.